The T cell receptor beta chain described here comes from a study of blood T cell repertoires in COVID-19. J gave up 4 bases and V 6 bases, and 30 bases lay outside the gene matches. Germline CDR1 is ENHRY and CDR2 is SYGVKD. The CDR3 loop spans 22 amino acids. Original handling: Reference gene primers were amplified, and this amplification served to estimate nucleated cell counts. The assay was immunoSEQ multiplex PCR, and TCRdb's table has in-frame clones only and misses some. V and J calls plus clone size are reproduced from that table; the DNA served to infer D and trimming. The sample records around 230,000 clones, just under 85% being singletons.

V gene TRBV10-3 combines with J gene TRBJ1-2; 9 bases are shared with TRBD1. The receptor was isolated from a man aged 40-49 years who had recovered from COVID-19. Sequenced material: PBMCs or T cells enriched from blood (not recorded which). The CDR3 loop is CAISGGVFGLGDRAKSGYGYTF. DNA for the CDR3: TGTGCCATCAGCGGCGGGGTGTTCGGGTTAGGGGACAGGGCCAAATCGGGCTATGGCTACACCTTC.